This T cell receptor beta chain emerged from a study of blood T cell repertoires in COVID-19. Sequenced by immunoSEQ multiplex PCR; TCRdb stores in-frame clones only, minus some. Here the sample spans some 200,000 clones, roughly 90% being singletons. This CDR3 comprises 12 residues. Deletions cut 5 bases from V and 5 bases from J, with 9 bases between. In germline, CDR1 is SGHAT, CDR2 FQNNGV. In its sample, this clone was seen once. The sequence came from a woman aged 40-49 years with acute or convalescent COVID-19. What was sequenced was peripheral blood. The V call is TRBV11-2, the J call TRBJ2-5, with a weak D call TRBD2 (6 bases). CDR3 DNA: TGTGCCAGCAGCCATGGAGGGGAGACCCAGTACTTC. It codes for CASSHGGETQYF.